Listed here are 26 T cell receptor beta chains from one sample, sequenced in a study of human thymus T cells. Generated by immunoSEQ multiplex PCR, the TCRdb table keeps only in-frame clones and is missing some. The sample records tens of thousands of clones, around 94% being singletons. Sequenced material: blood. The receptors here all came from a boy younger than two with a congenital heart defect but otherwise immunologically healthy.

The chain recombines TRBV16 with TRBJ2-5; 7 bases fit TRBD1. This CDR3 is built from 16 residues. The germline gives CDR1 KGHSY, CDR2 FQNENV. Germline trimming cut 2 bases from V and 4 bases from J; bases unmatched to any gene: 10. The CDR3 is CASSQMVTGEAETQYF. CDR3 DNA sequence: TGTGCCAGCAGCCAAATGGTCACAGGGGAAGCAGAGACCCAGTACTTC.

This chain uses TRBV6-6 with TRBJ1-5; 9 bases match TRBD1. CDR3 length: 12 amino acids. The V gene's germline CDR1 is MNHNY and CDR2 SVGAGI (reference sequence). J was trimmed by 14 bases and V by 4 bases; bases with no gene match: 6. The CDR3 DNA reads TGTGCCAGCAGTTTCTCAGACAGGGGGGAGCATTTT. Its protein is CASSFSDRGEHF.

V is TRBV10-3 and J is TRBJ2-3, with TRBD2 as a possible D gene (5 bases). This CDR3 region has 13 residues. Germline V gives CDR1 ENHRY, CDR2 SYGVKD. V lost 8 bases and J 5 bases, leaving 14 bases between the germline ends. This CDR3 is CAIRGSAGDTQYF. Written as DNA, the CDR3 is TGTGCCATCCGAGGGTCCGCGGGAGATACGCAGTATTTT.

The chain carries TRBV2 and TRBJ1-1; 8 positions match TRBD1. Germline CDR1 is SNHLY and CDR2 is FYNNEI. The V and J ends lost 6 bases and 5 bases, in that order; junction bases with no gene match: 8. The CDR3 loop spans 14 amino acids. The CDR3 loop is CASRGTGRGTEAFF. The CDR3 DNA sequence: TGTGCCAGCAGGGGGACAGGACGAGGGACTGAAGCTTTCTTT.

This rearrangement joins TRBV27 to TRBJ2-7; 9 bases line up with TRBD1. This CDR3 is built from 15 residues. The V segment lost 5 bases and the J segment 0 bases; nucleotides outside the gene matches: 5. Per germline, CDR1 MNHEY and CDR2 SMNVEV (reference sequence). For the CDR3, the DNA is TGTGCCAGCAGTCTCAGGACAGGGGCCTCCTACGAGCAGTACTTC. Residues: CASSLRTGASYEQYF.

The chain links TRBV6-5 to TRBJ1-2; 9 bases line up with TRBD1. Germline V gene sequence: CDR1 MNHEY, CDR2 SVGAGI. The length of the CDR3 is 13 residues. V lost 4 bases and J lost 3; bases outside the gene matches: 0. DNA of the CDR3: TGTGCCAGCAGTTGGGACAGGGACTATGGCTACACCTTC. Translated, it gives CASSWDRDYGYTF.

CDR3 region: CSSDRVGDTEAFF. Here the CDR3 DNA reads TGCAGTTCGGACAGGGTCGGGGACACTGAAGCTTTCTTT. The chain is built from TRBV29-1 and TRBJ1-1; 8 bases align to TRBD1. The germline V gene encodes CDR1 SQVTM and CDR2 ANQGSEA. The CDR3 contains 13 residues.

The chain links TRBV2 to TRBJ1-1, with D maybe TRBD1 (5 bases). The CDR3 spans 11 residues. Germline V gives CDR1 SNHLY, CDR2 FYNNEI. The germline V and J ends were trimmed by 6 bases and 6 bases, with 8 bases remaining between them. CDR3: CASSGTAEAFF. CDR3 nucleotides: TGTGCCAGCAGCGGGACCGCTGAAGCTTTCTTT.

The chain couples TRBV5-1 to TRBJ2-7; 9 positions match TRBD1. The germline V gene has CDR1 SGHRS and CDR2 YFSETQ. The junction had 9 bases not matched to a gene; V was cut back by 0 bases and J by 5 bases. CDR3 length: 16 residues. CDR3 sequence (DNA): TGCGCCAGCAGCTTGGAAGCCGGGACAGGGTCGAACGAGCAGTACTTC. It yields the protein CASSLEAGTGSNEQYF.

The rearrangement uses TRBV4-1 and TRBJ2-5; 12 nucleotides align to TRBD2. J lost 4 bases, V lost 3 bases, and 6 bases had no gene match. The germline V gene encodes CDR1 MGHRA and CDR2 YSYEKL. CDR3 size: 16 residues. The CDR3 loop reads CASSHPLAGGRETQYF. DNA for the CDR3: TGCGCCAGCAGCCATCCCCTAGCGGGGGGGCGAGAGACCCAGTACTTC.

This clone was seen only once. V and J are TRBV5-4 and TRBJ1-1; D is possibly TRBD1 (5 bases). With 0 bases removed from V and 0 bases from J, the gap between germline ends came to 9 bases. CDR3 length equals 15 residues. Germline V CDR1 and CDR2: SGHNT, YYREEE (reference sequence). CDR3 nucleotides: TGTGCCAGCAGCTTGGGGGGGGGACTGAACACTGAAGCTTTCTTT. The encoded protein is CASSLGGGLNTEAFF.

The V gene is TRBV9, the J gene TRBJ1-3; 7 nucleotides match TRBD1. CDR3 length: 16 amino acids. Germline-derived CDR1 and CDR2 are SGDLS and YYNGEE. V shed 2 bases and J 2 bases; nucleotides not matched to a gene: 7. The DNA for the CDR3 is TGTGCCAGCAGCGTTAACTACAGGGGAGCTGGAAACACCATATATTTT. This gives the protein CASSVNYRGAGNTIYF.

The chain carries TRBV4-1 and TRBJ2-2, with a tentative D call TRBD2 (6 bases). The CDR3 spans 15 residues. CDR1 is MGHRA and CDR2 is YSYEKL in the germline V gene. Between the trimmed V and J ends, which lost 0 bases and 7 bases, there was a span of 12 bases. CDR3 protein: CASSQDLLAIGELFF. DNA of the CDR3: TGCGCCAGCAGCCAAGATCTCCTAGCGATCGGGGAGCTGTTTTTT.

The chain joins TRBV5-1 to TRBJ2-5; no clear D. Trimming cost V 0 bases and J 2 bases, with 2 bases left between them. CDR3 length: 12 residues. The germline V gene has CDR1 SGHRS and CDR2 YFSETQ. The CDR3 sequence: CASSLVQETQYF. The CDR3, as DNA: TGCGCCAGCAGCTTGGTACAAGAGACCCAGTACTTC.

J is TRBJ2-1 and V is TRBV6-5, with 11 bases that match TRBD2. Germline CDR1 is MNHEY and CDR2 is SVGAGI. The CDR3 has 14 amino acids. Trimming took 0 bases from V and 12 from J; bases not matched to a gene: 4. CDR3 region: CASSYSVAGGSQFF. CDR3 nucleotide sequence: TGTGCCAGCAGTTACTCCGTAGCGGGAGGGTCGCAGTTCTTC.

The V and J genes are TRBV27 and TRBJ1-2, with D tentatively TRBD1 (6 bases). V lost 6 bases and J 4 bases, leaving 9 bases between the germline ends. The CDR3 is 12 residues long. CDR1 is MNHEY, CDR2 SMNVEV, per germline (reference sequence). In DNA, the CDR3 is TGTGCCAGCAGGACAGGACCCTATGGCTACACCTTC. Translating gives CASRTGPYGYTF.

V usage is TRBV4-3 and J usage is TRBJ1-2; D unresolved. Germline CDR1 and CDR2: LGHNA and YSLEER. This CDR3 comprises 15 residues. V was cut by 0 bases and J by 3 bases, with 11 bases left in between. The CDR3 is CASSQDPGSYYGYTF. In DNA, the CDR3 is TGCGCCAGCAGCCAAGATCCGGGAAGCTACTATGGCTACACCTTC.

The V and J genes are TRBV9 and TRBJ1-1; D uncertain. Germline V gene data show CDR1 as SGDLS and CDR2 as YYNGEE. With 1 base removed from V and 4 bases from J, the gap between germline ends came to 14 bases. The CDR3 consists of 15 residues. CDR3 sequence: CASSVSISRGTEAFF. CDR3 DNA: TGTGCCAGCAGCGTAAGTATATCTCGGGGCACTGAAGCTTTCTTT.

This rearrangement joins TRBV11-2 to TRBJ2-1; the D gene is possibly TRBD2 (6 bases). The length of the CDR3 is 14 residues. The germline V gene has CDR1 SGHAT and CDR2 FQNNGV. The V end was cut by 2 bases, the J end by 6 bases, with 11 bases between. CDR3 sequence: CASSLSRLVNEQFF. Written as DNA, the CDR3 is TGTGCCAGCAGCTTAAGCCGACTAGTCAATGAGCAGTTCTTC.

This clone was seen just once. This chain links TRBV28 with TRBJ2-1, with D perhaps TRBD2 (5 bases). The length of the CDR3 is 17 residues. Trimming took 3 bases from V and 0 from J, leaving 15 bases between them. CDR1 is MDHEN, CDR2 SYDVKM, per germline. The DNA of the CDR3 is TGTGCCAGCAGTTTGACGTGGGAGAGGGCCTCCTACAATGAGCAGTTCTTC. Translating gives CASSLTWERASYNEQFF.

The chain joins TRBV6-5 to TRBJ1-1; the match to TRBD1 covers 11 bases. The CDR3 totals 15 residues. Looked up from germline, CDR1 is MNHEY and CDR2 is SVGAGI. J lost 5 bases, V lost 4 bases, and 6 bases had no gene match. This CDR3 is CASSSLGQGATEAFF. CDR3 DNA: TGTGCCAGCAGTTCACTCGGACAGGGGGCAACTGAAGCTTTCTTT.

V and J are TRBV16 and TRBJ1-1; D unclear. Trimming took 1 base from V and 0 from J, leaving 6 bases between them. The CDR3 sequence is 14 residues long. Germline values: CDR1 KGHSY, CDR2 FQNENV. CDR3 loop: CASSQLRVNTEAFF. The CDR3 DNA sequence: TGTGCCAGCAGCCAATTGAGAGTGAACACTGAAGCTTTCTTT.

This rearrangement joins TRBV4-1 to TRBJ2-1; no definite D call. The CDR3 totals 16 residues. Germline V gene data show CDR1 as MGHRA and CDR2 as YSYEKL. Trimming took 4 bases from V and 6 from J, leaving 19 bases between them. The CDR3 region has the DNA TGCGCCAGCAGCCCATACCGAATGAGGCCTCTCAATGAGCAGTTCTTC. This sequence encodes CASSPYRMRPLNEQFF.

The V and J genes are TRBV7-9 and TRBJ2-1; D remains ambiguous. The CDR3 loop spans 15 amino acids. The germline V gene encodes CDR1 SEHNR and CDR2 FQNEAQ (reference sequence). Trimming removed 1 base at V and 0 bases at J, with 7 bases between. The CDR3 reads CASSLGVSSYNEQFF. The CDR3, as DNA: TGTGCCAGCAGCTTAGGTGTGTCCTCCTACAATGAGCAGTTCTTC. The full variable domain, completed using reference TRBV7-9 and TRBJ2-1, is DTGVSQNPRHKITKRGQNVTFRCDPISEHNRLYWYRQTLGQGPEFLTYFQNEAQLEKSRLLSDRFSAERPKGSFSTLEIQRTEQGDSAMYLCASSLGVSSYNEQFFGPGTRLTVL.

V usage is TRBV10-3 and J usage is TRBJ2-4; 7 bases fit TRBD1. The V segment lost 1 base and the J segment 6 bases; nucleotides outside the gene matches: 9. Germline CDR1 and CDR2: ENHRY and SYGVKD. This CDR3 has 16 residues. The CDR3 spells CAISEFSRTGVNIQYF. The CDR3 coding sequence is TGTGCCATCAGTGAGTTTTCAAGGACAGGCGTAAACATTCAGTACTTC.

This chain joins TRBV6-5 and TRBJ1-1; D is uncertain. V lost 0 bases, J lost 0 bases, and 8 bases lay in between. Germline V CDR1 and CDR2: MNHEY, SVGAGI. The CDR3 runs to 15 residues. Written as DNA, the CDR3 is TGTGCCAGCAGTTACTCGACGGTCATGAACACTGAAGCTTTCTTT. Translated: CASSYSTVMNTEAFF.